This is a list of T cell receptor beta chains from one sample in a study of T cell repertoires in ileal Crohn's disease. The data were produced by immunoSEQ multiplex PCR, yet TCRdb's version contains in-frame clones alone and is incomplete. The table has 8,500 to 14,000 clones, more than 60% seen once; the top ten hold about 4.5%. Sequencing was carried out using ileal tissue. These TCRs come from an adult with Crohn's disease. CDR3s include the opening cysteine and the closing phenylalanine or tryptophan. The D gene is left open where the match is weak. Not every row has a clone size; where given, it reads once, few, many or a size class.

TRBJ2-2 NA 17 TRBD2 TRBV5-1 TGCGCCAGCAGCAGAGGACTAGCGGGGGGGCATCCCGGGGAGCTGTTTTTT CASSRGLAGGHPGELFF
TRBJ2-3 NA 15 TRBD1 TRBV5-1 TGCGCCAGCAGTTTACGACAGGGGGCTGGAGATACGCAGTATTTT CASSLRQGAGDTQYF
TRBJ2-7 NA 15 TRBD2 TRBV7-9 TGTGCCAGCAGCTGGAGCGGGGGGGCTTTCTACGAGCAGTACTTC CASSWSGGAFYEQYF
TRBJ1-1 NA 15 NA TRBV6-6 TGTGCCAGCAGGCCCCCGGGGAGGGGGAGCACTGAAGCTTTCTTT CASRPPGRGSTEAFF
TRBJ1-5 NA 16 NA TRBV15 TGTGCCACCAGCAGAGATAGCTTCCCGATCAATCAGCCCCAGCATTTT CATSRDSFPINQPQHF
TRBJ2-2 NA 15 NA TRBV5-1 TGCGCCAGCCTTGCGGGGACCCCGAACACCGGGGAGCTGTTTTTT CASLAGTPNTGELFF
TRBJ1-1 NA 13 NA TRBV5-6 TGTGCCAGCAGCTTGGACAGGGCCACTGAAGCTTTCTTT CASSLDRATEAFF
TRBJ1-4 few 17 NA TRBV7-6 TGTGCCAGCAGCTTCGAACCATCAGGGGCGAGTGGTGAAAAACTGTTTTTT CASSFEPSGASGEKLFF
TRBJ1-6 once 15 NA TRBV6-5 TGTGCCAGCAGTTATTCCCCCTTGTCGGATTCACCCCTCCACTTT CASSYSPLSDSPLHF
TRBJ2-2 NA 15 NA TRBV11-2 TGTGCCAGCAGCTTGCAGGGCGGAAACACCGGGGAGCTGTTTTTT CASSLQGGNTGELFF
TRBJ2-3 NA 15 TRBD2 TRBV6-4 TGTGCCAGCAAATCAGCGGGGGGGCCAACAGATACGCAGTATTTT CASKSAGGPTDTQYF
TRBJ1-2 few 14 NA TRBV10-3 TGTGCCATCAGTGAGACCTTGGCTGACTATGGCTACACCTTC CAISETLADYGYTF
TRBJ1-4 NA 14 TRBD1 TRBV2 TGTGCCAGCAGTAACGGACAGGGTTATGAAAAACTGTTTTTT CASSNGQGYEKLFF
TRBJ1-4 NA 12 NA TRBV12-5 TGTGCTAGTGGTTTCGAGGGGGGGGCTCTGTTTTTT CASGFEGGALFF
TRBJ2-2 NA 16 TRBD2 TRBV5-8 TGTGCCAGCAGCTTAGGGACTAGGGCGAACACCGGGGAGCTGTTTTTT CASSLGTRANTGELFF
TRBJ1-3 once 15 NA TRBV6-5 TGTGCCAGCAGTACGGGGGGAGGCTCTGGAAACACCATATATTTT CASSTGGGSGNTIYF
TRBJ1-6 NA 17 TRBD1 TRBV30 TGTGCCTGGAGGCAAGCCCTAACTGACAGGGCAAATTCACCCCTCCACTTT CAWRQALTDRANSPLHF
TRBJ1-5 NA 15 TRBD1 TRBV9 TGTGCCAGCAGCGAGGGGACAGGTGCTGGTCAGCCCCAGCATTTT CASSEGTGAGQPQHF
TRBJ1-5 NA 15 NA TRBV30 TGTGCCTGGAGTGTAGGGGGAAATAGCAATCAGCCCCAGCATTTT CAWSVGGNSNQPQHF
TRBJ2-7 NA 13 TRBD2 TRBV7-2 TGTGCCAGCAGCTTGCGGGGGGCCTACGAGCAGTACTTC CASSLRGAYEQYF
TRBJ1-2 once 13 TRBD1 TRBV18 TGTGCCAGCTCACCCGGGACAGACTATGGCTACACCTTC CASSPGTDYGYTF
TRBJ2-7 NA 14 NA TRBV29-1 TGCAGCGTTTTAAACAGGGTCCGGTCCTACGAGCAGTACTTC CSVLNRVRSYEQYF
TRBJ2-5 NA 15 NA TRBV27 TGTGCCAGCAGTTTAGGGGGGTCGGGCTTGGAGACCCAGTACTTC CASSLGGSGLETQYF
TRBJ1-5 NA 14 NA TRBV28 TGTGCCAGCCAGGGTAGAACACGCAATCAGCCCCAGCATTTT CASQGRTRNQPQHF
TRBJ2-2 few 16 TRBD1 TRBV6-6 TGTGCCAGCAGTCTCTCCGGGACAGGAAACACCGGGGAGCTGTTTTTT CASSLSGTGNTGELFF
TRBJ2-2 NA 15 TRBD2 TRBV28 TGTGCCAGCAGAGCGGGGGGGCCGAACACCGGGGAGCTGTTTTTT CASRAGGPNTGELFF
TRBJ2-3 few 15 TRBD2 TRBV6-4 TGTGCCAGCAGCGCTAGCGGGGGGGCAATAGATACGCAGTATTTT CASSASGGAIDTQYF
TRBJ2-2 NA 20 TRBD2 TRBV28 TGTGCCAGCAGTGCGATCCGGAGGGCTAGCGGGGGGGGGAACACCGGGGAGCTGTTTTTT CASSAIRRASGGGNTGELFF
TRBJ2-1 few 15 TRBD2 TRBV2 TGTGCCAGCAGGGTCGGCGGGGGGGCATACAATGAGCAGTTCTTC CASRVGGGAYNEQFF
TRBJ1-2 medium-sized 14 NA TRBV28 TGTGCCAGCAGTTTAACAGGCATCCGCTCTGAGAGCACCTTC CASSLTGIRSESTF
TRBJ2-7 few 15 TRBD2 TRBV11-3 TGTGCCAGCAGCTATGCCGGGACTAGCTCCTACGAGCAGTACTTC CASSYAGTSSYEQYF
TRBJ2-1 NA 17 TRBD2 TRBV7-3 TGTGCCAGCAGCCAGGATTCGGGCGGGGGGTTCTACAATGAGCAGTTCTTC CASSQDSGGGFYNEQFF
TRBJ2-7 NA 15 TRBD2 TRBV7-2 TGTGCCAGCAGCCGACCTAGCGGGGGGGCCGCCGAGCAGTACTTC CASSRPSGGAAEQYF
TRBJ1-5 once 15 NA TRBV2 TGTGCCAGCAGTGAATCTGGGCATAGCAATCAGCCCCAGCATTTT CASSESGHSNQPQHF
TRBJ1-2 NA 15 TRBD1 TRBV6-1 TGTGCCAGCAGTGTGAATTTGGACAGGCGGGATGGCTACACCTTC CASSVNLDRRDGYTF
TRBJ1-1 NA 13 NA TRBV19 TGTGCCAGTAGTATGGCCAGGCGGGTAGAAGCTTTCTTT CASSMARRVEAFF
TRBJ2-3 NA 16 NA TRBV11-3 TGTGCCAGCAGCCCTGGAAGACAGGCGACCACAGATACGCAGTATTTT CASSPGRQATTDTQYF
TRBJ1-1 NA 14 NA TRBV11-2 TGTGCCAGCAGCTGGACTCCGCGGAACACTGAAGCTTTCTTT CASSWTPRNTEAFF
TRBJ2-7 NA 16 TRBD1 TRBV19 TGTGCCAGTAGCCGATCTACCCAGGGGGCATCCTACGAGCAGTACTTC CASSRSTQGASYEQYF
TRBJ2-7 NA 15 TRBD1 TRBV6-6 TGTGCCAGCAGTTACACAGGGGGGTCCTCCTACGAGCAGTACTTC CASSYTGGSSYEQYF
TRBJ2-1 NA 18 TRBD2 TRBV4-3 TGCGCCAGCAGCCAGTCTCCGGGACTAGCGGGGGGTCGCAATGAGCAGTTCTTC CASSQSPGLAGGRNEQFF